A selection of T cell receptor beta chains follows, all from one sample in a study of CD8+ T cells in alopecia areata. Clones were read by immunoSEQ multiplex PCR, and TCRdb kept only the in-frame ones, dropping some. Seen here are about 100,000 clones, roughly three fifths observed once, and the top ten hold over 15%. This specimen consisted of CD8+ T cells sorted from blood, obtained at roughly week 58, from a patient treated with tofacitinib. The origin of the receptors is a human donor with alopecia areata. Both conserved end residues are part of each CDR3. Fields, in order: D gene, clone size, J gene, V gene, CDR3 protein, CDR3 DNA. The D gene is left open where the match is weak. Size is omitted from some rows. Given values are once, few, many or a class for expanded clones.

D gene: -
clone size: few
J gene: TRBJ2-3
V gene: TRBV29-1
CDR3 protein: CSVDTGQSTDTQYF
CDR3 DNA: TGCAGCGTGGATACCGGACAGAGCACAGATACGCAGTATTTT

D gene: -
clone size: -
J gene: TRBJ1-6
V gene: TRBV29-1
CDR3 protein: CSAKDGGDSPLHF
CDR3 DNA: TGCAGCGCCAAAGACGGGGGTGATTCACCCCTCCACTTT

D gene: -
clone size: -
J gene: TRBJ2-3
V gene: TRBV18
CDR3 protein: CASSPYRDKQGINTDTQYF
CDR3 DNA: TGTGCCAGCTCACCCTATAGGGACAAACAGGGTATCAACACAGATACGCAGTATTTT

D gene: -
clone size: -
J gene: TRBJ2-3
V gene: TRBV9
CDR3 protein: CASSVGQSSTDTQYF
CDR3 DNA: TGTGCCAGCAGCGTAGGGCAGTCCAGCACAGATACGCAGTATTTT

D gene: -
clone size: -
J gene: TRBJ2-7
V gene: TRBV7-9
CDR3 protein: CASSVPQAYEQYF
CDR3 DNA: TGTGCCAGCAGCGTACCACAGGCCTACGAGCAGTACTTC

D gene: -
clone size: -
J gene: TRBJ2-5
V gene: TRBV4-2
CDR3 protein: CASSQEIVRETQYF
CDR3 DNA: TGTGCCAGCAGCCAAGAGATTGTGAGGGAGACCCAGTACTTC

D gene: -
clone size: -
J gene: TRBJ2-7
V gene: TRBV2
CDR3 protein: CASSYHEQYF
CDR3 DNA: TGTGCCAGCAGCTATCACGAGCAGTACTTC

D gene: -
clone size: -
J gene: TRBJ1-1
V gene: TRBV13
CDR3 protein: CASSWPTGEGTEAFF
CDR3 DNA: TGTGCCAGCAGCTGGCCGACAGGAGAAGGGACTGAAGCTTTCTTT

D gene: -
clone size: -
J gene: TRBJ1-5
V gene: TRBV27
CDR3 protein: CASSLWPAGNQPQHF
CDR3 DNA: TGTGCCAGCAGTTTATGGCCGGCGGGCAATCAGCCCCAGCATTTT

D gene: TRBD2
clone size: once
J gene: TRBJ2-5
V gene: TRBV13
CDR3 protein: CASSPGGRGETQETQYF
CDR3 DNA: TGTGCCAGCAGCCCCGGAGGGCGGGGGGAAACCCAAGAGACCCAGTACTTC

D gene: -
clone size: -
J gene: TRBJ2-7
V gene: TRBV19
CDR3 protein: CAAGDTYEQYF
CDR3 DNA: TGTGCCGCGGGGGACACCTACGAGCAGTACTTC

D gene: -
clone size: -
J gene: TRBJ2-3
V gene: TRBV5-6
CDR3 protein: CASSFGTTDTQYF
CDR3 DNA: TGTGCCAGCAGCTTCGGGACCACAGATACGCAGTATTTT

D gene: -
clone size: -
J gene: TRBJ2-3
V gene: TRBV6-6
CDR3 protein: CASTEETGLTDTQYF
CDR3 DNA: TGTGCCAGCACCGAGGAGACGGGGCTCACAGATACGCAGTATTTT

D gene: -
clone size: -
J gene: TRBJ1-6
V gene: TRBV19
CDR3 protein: CASSIGNSPLHF
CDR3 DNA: TGTGCCAGTAGTATTGGTAATTCACCCCTCCACTTT

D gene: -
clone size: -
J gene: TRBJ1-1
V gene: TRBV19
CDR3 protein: CASSRRALNTEAFF
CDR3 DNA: TGTGCCAGTAGCCGGCGAGCCCTGAACACTGAAGCTTTCTTT

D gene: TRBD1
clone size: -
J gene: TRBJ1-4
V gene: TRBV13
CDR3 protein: CASSSGTGNEKLFF
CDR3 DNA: TGTGCCAGCAGCTCCGGGACAGGGAATGAAAAACTGTTTTTT

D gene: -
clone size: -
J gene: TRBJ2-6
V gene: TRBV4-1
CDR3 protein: CASSPLARQEGANVLTF
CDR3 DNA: TGCGCCAGCAGCCCTCTAGCCCGACAAGAGGGGGCCAACGTCCTGACTTTC

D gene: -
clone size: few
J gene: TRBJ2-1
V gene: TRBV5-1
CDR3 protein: CASSSADQPYNEQFF
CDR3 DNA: TGCGCCAGCAGCTCGGCGGATCAACCCTACAATGAGCAGTTCTTC

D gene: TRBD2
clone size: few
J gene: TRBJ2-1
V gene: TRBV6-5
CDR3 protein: CASASLSGDWNEQFF
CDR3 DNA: TGTGCCAGCGCCAGCCTAAGCGGGGACTGGAATGAGCAGTTCTTC

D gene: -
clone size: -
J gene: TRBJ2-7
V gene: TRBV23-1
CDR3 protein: CASRPRGNIEQYF
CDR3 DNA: TGCGCCAGCAGGCCCAGGGGTAATATCGAGCAGTACTTC

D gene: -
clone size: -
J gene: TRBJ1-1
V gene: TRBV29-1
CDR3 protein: CSVEGEAFF
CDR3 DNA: TGCAGCGTTGAGGGTGAAGCTTTCTTT

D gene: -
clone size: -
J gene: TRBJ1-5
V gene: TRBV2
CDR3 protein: CASSEEGFNQPQHF
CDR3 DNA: TGTGCCAGCAGTGAGGAAGGATTCAATCAGCCCCAGCATTTT

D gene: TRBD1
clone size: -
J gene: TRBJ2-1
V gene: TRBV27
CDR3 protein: CASSLGTANNEQFF
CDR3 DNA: TGTGCCAGCAGTTTAGGGACAGCGAACAATGAGCAGTTCTTC

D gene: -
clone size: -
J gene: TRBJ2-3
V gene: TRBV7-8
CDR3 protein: CASSWTGTMVSDTQYF
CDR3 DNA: TGTGCCAGCAGCTGGACCGGGACAATGGTCTCAGATACGCAGTATTTT

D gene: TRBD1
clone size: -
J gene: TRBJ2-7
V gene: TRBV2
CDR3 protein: CASRVGRGPSYEQYF
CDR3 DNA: TGTGCCAGCAGGGTGGGCAGGGGGCCGTCCTACGAGCAGTACTTC

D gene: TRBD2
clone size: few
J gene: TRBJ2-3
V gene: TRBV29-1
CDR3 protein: CSVEVAGESTDTQYF
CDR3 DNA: TGCAGCGTTGAAGTTGCGGGGGAGAGCACAGATACGCAGTATTTT

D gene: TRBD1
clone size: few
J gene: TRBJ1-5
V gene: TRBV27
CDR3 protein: CASSTRTGDDQPQHF
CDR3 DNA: TGTGCCAGCAGTACCCGGACAGGGGATGATCAGCCCCAGCATTTT

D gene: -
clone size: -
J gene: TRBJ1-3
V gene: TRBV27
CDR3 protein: CASSRTGFSGNTIYF
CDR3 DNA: TGTGCCAGCAGTCGCACAGGCTTCTCTGGAAACACCATATATTTT

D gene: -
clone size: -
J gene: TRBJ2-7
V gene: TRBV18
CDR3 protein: CASSLPPHEQYF
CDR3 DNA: TGTGCCAGCTCACTTCCCCCCCACGAGCAGTACTTC

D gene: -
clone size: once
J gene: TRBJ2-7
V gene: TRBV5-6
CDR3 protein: CASSIGGAYEQYF
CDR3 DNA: TGTGCCAGCAGCATAGGCGGGGCATACGAGCAGTACTTC

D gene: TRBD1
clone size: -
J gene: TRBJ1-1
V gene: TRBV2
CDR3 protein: CASMGQSEAFF
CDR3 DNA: TGTGCCAGCATGGGACAGAGTGAAGCTTTCTTT

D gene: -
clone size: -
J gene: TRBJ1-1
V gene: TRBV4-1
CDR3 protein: CASSLGGRVNTEAFF
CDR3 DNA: TGCGCCAGCAGCCTCGGGGGGCGGGTGAACACTGAAGCTTTCTTT

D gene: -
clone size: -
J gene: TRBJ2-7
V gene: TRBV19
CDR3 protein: CASSSSLFYYEQYF
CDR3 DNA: TGTGCCAGTAGTTCTTCCCTTTTTTACTACGAGCAGTACTTC

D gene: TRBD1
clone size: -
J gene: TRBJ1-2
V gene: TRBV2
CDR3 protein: CASSTVEDRDYGYTF
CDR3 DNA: TGTGCCAGCAGCACAGTAGAAGACAGGGACTATGGCTACACCTTC

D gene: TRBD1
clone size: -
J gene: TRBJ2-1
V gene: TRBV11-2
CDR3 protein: CASSLFTGGARNEQFF
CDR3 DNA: TGTGCCAGCAGCTTATTTACAGGGGGCGCGAGGAATGAGCAGTTCTTC

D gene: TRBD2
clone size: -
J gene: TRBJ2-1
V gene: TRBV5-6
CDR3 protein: CASSYGGWNEQFF
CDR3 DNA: TGTGCCAGCAGCTACGGGGGGTGGAATGAGCAGTTCTTC

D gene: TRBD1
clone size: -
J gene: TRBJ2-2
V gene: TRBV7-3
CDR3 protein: CASSSERTGDTGELFF
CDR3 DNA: TGTGCCAGCAGCTCAGAAAGGACAGGGGACACCGGGGAGCTGTTTTTT

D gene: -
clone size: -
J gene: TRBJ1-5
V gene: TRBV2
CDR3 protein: CASSEASRDSNQPQHF
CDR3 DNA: TGTGCCAGCAGTGAAGCGAGTAGAGATAGCAATCAGCCCCAGCATTTT

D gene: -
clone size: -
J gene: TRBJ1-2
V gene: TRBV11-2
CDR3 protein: CASSLGSVDTYGYTF
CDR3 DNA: TGTGCCAGCAGCTTAGGGTCGGTAGACACCTATGGCTACACCTTC

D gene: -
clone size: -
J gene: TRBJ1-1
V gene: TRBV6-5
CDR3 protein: CASLERGGGNTEAFF
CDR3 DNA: TGTGCCAGTTTGGAAAGGGGGGGAGGGAACACTGAAGCTTTCTTT

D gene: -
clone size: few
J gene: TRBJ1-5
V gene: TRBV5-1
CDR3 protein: CASSLDYREEGSNQPQHF
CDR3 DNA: TGCGCCAGCAGCTTGGATTACAGGGAGGAGGGTAGCAATCAGCCCCAGCATTTT

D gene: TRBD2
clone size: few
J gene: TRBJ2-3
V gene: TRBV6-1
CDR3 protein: CASSDGTSGGTDTQYF
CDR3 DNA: TGTGCCAGCAGTGACGGGACTAGCGGGGGCACAGATACGCAGTATTTT

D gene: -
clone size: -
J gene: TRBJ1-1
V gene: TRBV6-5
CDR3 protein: CASKTHTEAFF
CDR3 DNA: TGTGCCAGCAAGACACACACTGAAGCTTTCTTT

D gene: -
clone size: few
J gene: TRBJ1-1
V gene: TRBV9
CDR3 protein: CASSVSYGRAEAFF
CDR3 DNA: TGTGCCAGCAGCGTATCATATGGGCGAGCTGAAGCTTTCTTT

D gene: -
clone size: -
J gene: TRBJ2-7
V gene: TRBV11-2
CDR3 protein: CASRLFPLAEQYF
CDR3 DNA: TGTGCCAGCCGTCTGTTTCCCCTCGCAGAGCAGTACTTC

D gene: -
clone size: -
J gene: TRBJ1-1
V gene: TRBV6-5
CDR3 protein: CASSLGGRTEAFF
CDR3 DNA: TGTGCCAGCAGTTTGGGGGGGCGAACTGAAGCTTTCTTT

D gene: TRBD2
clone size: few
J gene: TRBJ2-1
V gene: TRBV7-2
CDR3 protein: CASSLGSGGIRNEQFF
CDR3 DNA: TGTGCCAGCAGCTTAGGTAGCGGGGGCATTAGAAATGAGCAGTTCTTC

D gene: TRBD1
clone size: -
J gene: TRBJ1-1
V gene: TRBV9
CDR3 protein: CASNKQGQVEAFF
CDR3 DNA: TGTGCCAGCAACAAACAAGGACAGGTTGAAGCTTTCTTT

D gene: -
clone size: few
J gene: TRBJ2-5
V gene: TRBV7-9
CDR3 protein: CASSLVSGETQYF
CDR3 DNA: TGTGCCAGCAGCTTAGTAAGCGGGGAGACCCAGTACTTC

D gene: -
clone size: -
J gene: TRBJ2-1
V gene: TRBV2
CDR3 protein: CASADHEQFF
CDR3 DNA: TGTGCCAGCGCGGATCATGAGCAGTTCTTC

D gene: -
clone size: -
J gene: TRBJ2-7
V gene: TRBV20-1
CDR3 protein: CSAPAPAGQYF
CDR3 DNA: TGCAGTGCTCCCGCCCCCGCAGGGCAGTACTTC